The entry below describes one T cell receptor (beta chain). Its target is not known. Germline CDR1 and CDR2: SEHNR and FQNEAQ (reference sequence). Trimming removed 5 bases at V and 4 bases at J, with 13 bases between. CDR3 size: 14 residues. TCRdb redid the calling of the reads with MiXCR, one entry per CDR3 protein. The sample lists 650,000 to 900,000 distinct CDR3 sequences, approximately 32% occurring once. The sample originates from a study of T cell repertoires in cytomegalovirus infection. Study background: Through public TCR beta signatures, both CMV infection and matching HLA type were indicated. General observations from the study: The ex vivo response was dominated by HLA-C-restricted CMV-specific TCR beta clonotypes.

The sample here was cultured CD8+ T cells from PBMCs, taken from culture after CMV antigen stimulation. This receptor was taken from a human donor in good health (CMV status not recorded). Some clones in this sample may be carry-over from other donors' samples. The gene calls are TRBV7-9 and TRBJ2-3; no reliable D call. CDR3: CASSPPGSADTQYF. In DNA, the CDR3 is TGTGCCAGCAGCCCGCCCGGCTCTGCAGATACGCAGTATTTT.